Below, 15 T cell receptor beta chains from the same sample are listed, as sequenced in a study of T cells in Graves' hyperthyroidism and ophthalmopathy. Amplification of TCR beta CDR3 regions used RNA as the template. TCR CDR3 underwent first-round RT-PCR with the HTBI primer set. TCRdb itself ran the multiplex PCR reads through MiXCR, one entry per CDR3 protein. The table records 450,000 to 650,000 distinct CDR3 sequences, approximately 17% of them present only once. What was sequenced was blood. Receptor source: a woman aged 18-35 years with Graves' ophthalmopathy.

This clonotype was detected only a few times. The chain is built from TRBV4-2 and TRBJ2-5; 7 nucleotides line up with TRBD2. Germline CDR1 LGHNA, CDR2 YNFKEQ. V dropped 0 bases and J dropped 0; count of bases not matched to a gene: 7. The CDR3 length is 17 residues. DNA of the CDR3: TGTGCCAGCAGCCAAGATGTGGGGGGGAGGAACCAAGAGACCCAGTACTTC. Amino acids: CASSQDVGGRNQETQYF.

This clonotype has just a few counts. The chain uses TRBV19 and TRBJ1-5; D unresolved. The CDR3 length is 13 residues. With 6 bases removed from V and 2 bases from J, the gap between germline ends came to 8 bases. Germline CDR1 LNHDA, CDR2 SQIVND (reference sequence). CDR3: CASSASGNQPQHF. The CDR3 DNA reads as TGTGCCAGTAGCGCCAGCGGCAATCAGCCCCAGCATTTT.

This clonotype was counted ten times or more. This rearrangement joins TRBV28 to TRBJ2-3; TRBD1 or TRBD2 may be the D gene (6 bases each). Germline lookup yields CDR1 MDHEN and CDR2 SYDVKM. There are 15 residues in the CDR3. Trimming removed 7 bases from V and 0 bases from J, with 14 bases in between. For the CDR3, the DNA is TGTGCCAGCAACCCGAGGGGGACTAGCACAGATACGCAGTATTTT. This gives the protein CASNPRGTSTDTQYF.

About this clonotype: A much bigger clone sits one base away, suggesting this may be a read error. The rearrangement joins TRBV28 to TRBJ1-6; D call uncertain. Germline values: CDR1 MDHEN, CDR2 SYDVKM. The CDR3 has 14 amino acids. The CDR3 nucleotides read TGTGCCAGCAGCCGGACGGTTTATAATTCACCCCCCCACTTT. Amino acid sequence: CASSRTVYNSPPHF. The full variable domain, completed using reference TRBV28 and TRBJ1-6, is DVKVTQSSRYLVKRTGEKVFLECVQDMDHENMFWYRQDPGLGLRLIYFSYDVKMKEKGDIPEGYSVSREKKERFSLILESASTNQTSMYLCASSRTVYNSPPHFGNGTRLTVT.

The V call is TRBV28, the J call TRBJ1-6, with 7 bases matching TRBD1. Germline assignment: CDR1 MDHEN and CDR2 SYDVKM. The CDR3 is 14 amino acids. The V and J ends lost 3 bases and 9 bases, in that order; junction bases with no gene match: 5. The CDR3 nucleotides read TGTGCCAGCAGTTTTTTACAGGGGACTTCACCCCTCCACTTT. It translates to CASSFLQGTSPLHF.

In its sample, this clonotype was seen many times. This chain uses TRBV6-5 with TRBJ1-6; tentatively, D is TRBD1 (5 bases). With 0 bases removed from V and 5 bases from J, the gap between germline ends came to 11 bases. The germline V gene has CDR1 MNHEY and CDR2 SVGAGI. The CDR3 runs 16 residues. This chain's CDR3 is CASSYSFRGNNSPLHF. The CDR3 DNA reads as TGTGCCAGCAGTTACTCGTTTCGGGGGAATAATTCACCCCTCCACTTT.

This clonotype was detected a few times. The rearrangement links TRBV5-1 to TRBJ2-7; tentatively, D is TRBD1 (6 bases). V was shortened by 4 bases and J by 5 bases, with 13 bases between the two germline ends. Germline V CDR1 and CDR2: SGHRS, YFSETQ. The CDR3 is made up of 13 amino acids. CDR3 sequence reads: CASSPGAGDEQYF. Here the CDR3 DNA reads TGCGCCAGCAGCCCCGGGGCAGGGGACGAGCAGTACTTC.

The chain uses TRBV6-1 and TRBJ2-4, with D unclear. V gave up 2 bases and J gave up 3 bases, with 11 bases separating them. The CDR3 is made up of 15 amino acids. Germline CDR1 and CDR2: MNHNS and SASEGT. The CDR3 nucleotides read TGTGCCAGCAGTGAAATCGCACCCTACAAAAACATTCAGTACTTC. Translation gives CASSEIAPYKNIQYF.

The chain has TRBV5-1 and TRBJ1-2, with TRBD1 identical over 9 bases. The CDR3 length is 16 residues. Germline V CDR1 and CDR2: SGHRS, YFSETQ. Losses at the gene ends were 3 bases for V and 0 bases for J; bases not matched to a gene: 6. CDR3 sequence: CASSSKQGAANYGYTF. The CDR3 DNA follows: TGCGCCAGCAGCTCCAAACAGGGGGCTGCTAACTATGGCTACACCTTC.

This clonotype was detected ten times or more. The V gene is TRBV30, the J gene TRBJ2-7; perhaps TRBD1 as D (5 bases). The V end was cut by 1 base, the J end by 3 bases, with 22 bases between. The CDR3 spans 17 residues. In germline, CDR1 is GTSNPN, CDR2 SVGIG (reference sequence). The DNA of the CDR3 is TGTGCCTGGAGTGCTAGGAGTAGGGGAACCAGCGTCTACGAGCAGTACTTC. Protein product: CAWSARSRGTSVYEQYF. Complete variable domain (other parts from reference TRBV30 and TRBJ2-7): SQTIHQWPATLVQPVGSPLSLECTVEGTSNPNLYWYRQAAGRGLQLLFYSVGIGQISSEVPQNLSASRPQDRQFILSSKKLLLSDSGFYLCAWSARSRGTSVYEQYFGPGTRLTVT.

The CDR3 sequence is CASSQKNTEAFF. CDR3 coding DNA: TGCGCCAGCAGCCAGAAGAACACTGAAGCTTTCTTT. The chain is built from TRBV4-1 and TRBJ1-1; D is undetermined. This CDR3 is built from 12 residues. V lost 3 bases to trimming and J lost 1 base, with 3 bases between them. Per germline, CDR1 MGHRA and CDR2 YSYEKL.

At least ten counts were recorded for this clonotype. V and J are TRBV12-3 or TRBV12-4 and TRBJ1-6; D gene ambiguous. Trimming left V 4 bases short and J 10 bases short, with 8 bases between. This CDR3 is built from 12 residues. The CDR3 loop reads CASSSLDSPLHF. The DNA for the CDR3 is TGTGCCAGCAGTTCCCTGGACTCACCCCTCCACTTT.

Note on this clonotype: Being one base from a much bigger clone, this may be a read error. The chain recombines TRBV29-1 with TRBJ2-2; the match to TRBD1 covers 9 bases. There are 16 residues in the CDR3. CDR1 is SQVTM and CDR2 is ANQGSEA in the germline V gene. The junction had 9 bases not matched to a gene; V was cut back by 4 bases and J by 3 bases. CDR3 nucleotides: TGCAGCGTTGGGACAGGGGTCCTGAGGGACACCGGGGAGCTGTTTTTT. Its translation: CSVGTGVLRDTGELFF.

This clonotype has ten or more counts. This chain joins TRBV20-1 and TRBJ2-7; 9 nucleotides line up with TRBD2. Trimming at V came to 0 bases and at J to 0 bases, leaving 12 bases not matched to a gene. This CDR3 contains 18 residues. The germline gives CDR1 DFQATT, CDR2 SNEGSKA (reference sequence). The CDR3 here is CSARDGASGALSSYEQYF. The CDR3 DNA reads TGCAGTGCTAGAGATGGGGCTAGCGGGGCCCTAAGCTCCTACGAGCAGTACTTC.

In this sample, this clonotype turned up many times. This rearrangement joins TRBV11-2 to TRBJ1-1; TRBD1 agrees at 7 bases. The CDR3 covers 14 residues. The V gene's germline CDR1 is SGHAT and CDR2 FQNNGV. The junction had 4 bases not matched to a gene; V was cut back by 6 bases and J by 0 bases. CDR3 in DNA: TGTGCCAGCAGGTACAGGGGAATGAACACTGAAGCTTTCTTT. Translated: CASRYRGMNTEAFF.